The clone carrying this T cell receptor beta chain was seen only once. The antigen is unknown. The junction shows a germline mismatch at one end, possibly a read error. One entry per CDR3 protein, called by TCRdb with MiXCR from the multiplex PCR reads. The sample consists of about 31,000 distinct CDR3 sequences, approximately 63% of them appearing once. CDR3 size: 16 residues. In germline, CDR1 is SGDLS, CDR2 YYNGEE. This sample was included in a study of breast tumors, draining lymph nodes, adjacent tissues. Points from the study as a whole: Most tumor T cells seemingly derive from lymph node, then expand in tumor.

This chain joins TRBV9 and TRBJ1-2; 9 bases line up with TRBD1. The clonotype comes from a female donor with breast cancer. Some clones in this sample may be carry-over from other donors' samples. The sequenced sample consisted of breast tumor tissue. The CDR3 nucleotides read TGTGCCAGTAGCGCAGTCGGGACAGGGTCTGGAGATGGCTACACCTTC. Residues: CASSAVGTGSGDGYTF.